Listed here are 23 T cell receptor beta chains from one sample, sequenced in a study of monozygotic twins with inflammatory bowel disease. TCRdb derives one entry per CDR3 protein from the 5' RACE reads, leaving out DNA. This listing includes 200,000 to 250,000 distinct CDR3 sequences. The sequenced material came from blood. Receptors originate from a human donor with ulcerative colitis or Crohn's disease, or a healthy co-twin of an affected twin (not recorded which).

CDR3 amino acids: CSARDPPADEKLFF. The gene calls are TRBV20-1 and TRBJ1-4; TCRdb's D gene call, TRBD1, goes unchecked for lack of DNA. Germline-derived CDR1 and CDR2 are DFQATT and SNEGSKA (reference sequence). The CDR3 has 14 residues.

The V gene is TRBV10-2, the J gene TRBJ2-7; TCRdb outputs TRBD1, but without DNA this stays unchecked. Germline V CDR1 and CDR2: WSHSY, SAAADI. This CDR3 contains 14 residues. The CDR3 loop is CASTAGTGGYEQYF.

The chain recombines TRBV6-4 with TRBJ2-7; the D call of TRBD2 rests on TCRdb alone, since no DNA is present to check it. The CDR3 runs to 19 residues. The germline CDR1 and CDR2 sequences are MRHNA and SNTAGT. This CDR3 is CASRSLGRTSGIRSYEQYF.

The V gene is TRBV7-6, the J gene TRBJ2-1. The CDR3 loop spans 14 amino acids. Germline loops: CDR1 SGHVS, CDR2 FNYEAQ. The chain's CDR3 is CASSLVSGNNEQFF.

The J gene is TRBJ2-1, the V gene TRBV9; as DNA is missing, the TRBD1 call by TCRdb cannot be tested. CDR1 is SGDLS and CDR2 is YYNGEE in the germline V gene. The CDR3 covers 16 residues. The CDR3 reads CASNPSAGVSYNEQFF.

This chain joins TRBV5-1 and TRBJ1-1; TCRdb outputs TRBD1, but without DNA this stays unchecked. The CDR3 has 14 amino acids. Germline V gene data show CDR1 as SGHRS and CDR2 as YFSETQ. The CDR3: CASSFGGVNTEAFF.

The chain combines TRBV4-2 with TRBJ2-3; lacking DNA, the TRBD2 call made by TCRdb goes unchecked. Germline V CDR1 and CDR2: LGHNA, YNFKEQ. CDR3 length equals 16 residues. This chain's CDR3 is CASSQLAGAYTDTQYF.

CDR3 sequence: CSADINYGYTF. The rearrangement uses TRBV29-1 and TRBJ1-2; the D gene TCRdb calls, TRBD1, cannot be checked with no DNA. The germline V gene has CDR1 SQVTM and CDR2 ANQGSEA. This CDR3 has 11 residues.

The rearrangement uses TRBV6-2 or TRBV6-3 and TRBJ2-1. Germline values: CDR1 MNHEY, CDR2 SVGEGT. This CDR3 contains 14 residues. The CDR3 protein is CASSYGRLSNEQFF.

V gene TRBV7-2 combines with J gene TRBJ2-5; TCRdb indicates TRBD2, and absent DNA this call remains unverified. The CDR3 length is 14 residues. CDR1 is SGHTA and CDR2 is FQGNSA in the germline V gene. The CDR3 sequence: CASSSVAGTETQYF.

This rearrangement joins TRBV5-1 to TRBJ2-1. Germline V CDR1 and CDR2: SGHRS, YFSETQ. CDR3 size: 16 residues. The CDR3 loop is CASSPLGGPTTGEQFF.

The V gene is TRBV10-1, the J gene TRBJ1-2; the TRBD1 assignment by TCRdb is unverifiable without DNA. CDR1 and CDR2 from the germline V gene are WNHNN and SYGVQD (reference sequence). This CDR3 is 13 amino acids long. The CDR3 reads CASSDDRFYGYTF.

The rearrangement uses TRBV7-8 and TRBJ1-5. The germline CDR1 and CDR2 sequences are SGHVS and FQNEAQ. The CDR3 runs to 13 residues. CDR3 residues: CASSRSGNQPQHF.

V and J are TRBV7-2 and TRBJ2-3; the D call from TCRdb, TRBD1, cannot be confirmed without DNA. Germline CDR1 is SGHTA and CDR2 is FQGNSA. The CDR3 extends over 14 amino acids. The chain's CDR3 is CASSLGGGLDTQYF.

The genes are TRBV7-2 and TRBJ2-1; TCRdb returns TRBD2, unconfirmable since there is no DNA. This CDR3 is 15 amino acids long. Germline values: CDR1 SGHTA, CDR2 FQGNSA. This CDR3 is CASSLAGGRVDEQFF. The full variable domain, completed using reference TRBV7-2 and TRBJ2-1, is GAGVSQSPSNKVTEKGKDVELRCDPISGHTALYWYRQSLGQGLEFLIYFQGNSAPDKSGLPSDRFSAERTGGSVSTLTIQRTQQEDSAVYLCASSLAGGRVDEQFFGPGTRLTVL.

The V gene is TRBV7-2, the J gene TRBJ2-1; without DNA, the TCRdb call of TRBD1 cannot be checked. From germline, CDR1 is SGHTA and CDR2 FQGNSA. CDR3 length: 15 residues. The CDR3 here is CATRLKGVSYNEQFF.

The chain joins TRBV5-1 to TRBJ1-1; without DNA, the TCRdb call of TRBD1 cannot be checked. This CDR3 contains 15 residues. Germline V lookup: CDR1 SGHRS, CDR2 YFSETQ. The CDR3 is CASSAAGGKSTEAFF.

The rearrangement links TRBV11-2 to TRBJ2-1; no DNA is available, so the TRBD1 call from TCRdb remains unchecked. This CDR3 contains 14 residues. CDR1 SGHAT and CDR2 FQNNGV come from the germline V gene. The CDR3 here is CASTLDGSYNEQFF. The full variable domain, with the rest looked up from reference TRBV11-2 and TRBJ2-1, is EAGVAQSPRYKIIEKRQSVAFWCNPISGHATLYWYQQILGQGPKLLIQFQNNGVVDDSQLPKDRFSAERLKGVDSTLKIQPAKLEDSAVYLCASTLDGSYNEQFFGPGTRLTVL.

The V and J genes are TRBV5-1 and TRBJ1-2; there is no DNA to check the TCRdb D call of TRBD1. Germline V gene data show CDR1 as SGHRS and CDR2 as YFSETQ. There are 15 residues in the CDR3. CDR3 sequence: CASSLVLAGEYGYTF.

J is TRBJ2-1 and V is TRBV15; TCRdb calls TRBD1, which cannot be checked without DNA. This CDR3 region has 13 residues. Germline V gene sequence: CDR1 LNHNV, CDR2 YYDKDF (reference sequence). CDR3 sequence reads: CATSGGGVSEQFF.

The chain recombines TRBV5-1 with TRBJ2-2; TCRdb lists TRBD1, though no DNA is available to test this call. This CDR3 region has 16 residues. CDR1 is SGHRS, CDR2 YFSETQ, per germline. The CDR3 is CASSLTGTGNTGELFF.

J is TRBJ1-5 and V is TRBV12-3 or TRBV12-4. This CDR3 comprises 14 residues. CDR3 loop: CASSFGGPNQPQHF.

The chain has TRBV10-3 and TRBJ2-7; the TCRdb D gene call, TRBD1, has no DNA to confirm it. CDR1 ENHRY and CDR2 SYGVKD come from the germline V gene. The CDR3 length is 19 residues. Here the CDR3 reads CASKTQPGTGGDLAYEQYF.